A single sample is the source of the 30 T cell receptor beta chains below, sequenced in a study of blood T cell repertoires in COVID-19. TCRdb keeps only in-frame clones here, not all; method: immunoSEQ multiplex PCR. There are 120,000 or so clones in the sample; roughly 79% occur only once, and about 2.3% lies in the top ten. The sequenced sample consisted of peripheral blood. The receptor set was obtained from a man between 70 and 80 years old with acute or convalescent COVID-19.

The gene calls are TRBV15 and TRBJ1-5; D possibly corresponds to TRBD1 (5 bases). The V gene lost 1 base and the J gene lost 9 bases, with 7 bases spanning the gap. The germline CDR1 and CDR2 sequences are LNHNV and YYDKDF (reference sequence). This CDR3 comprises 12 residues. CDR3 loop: CATSRVGRPQHF. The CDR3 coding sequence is TGTGCCACCAGCAGAGTGGGGCGGCCCCAGCATTTT.

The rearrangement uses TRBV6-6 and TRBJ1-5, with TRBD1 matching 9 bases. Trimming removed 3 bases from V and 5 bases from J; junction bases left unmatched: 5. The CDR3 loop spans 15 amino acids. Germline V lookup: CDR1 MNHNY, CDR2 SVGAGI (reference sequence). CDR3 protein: CASSYLGTGYQPQHF. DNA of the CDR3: TGTGCCAGCAGTTATTTGGGGACAGGGTATCAGCCCCAGCATTTT.

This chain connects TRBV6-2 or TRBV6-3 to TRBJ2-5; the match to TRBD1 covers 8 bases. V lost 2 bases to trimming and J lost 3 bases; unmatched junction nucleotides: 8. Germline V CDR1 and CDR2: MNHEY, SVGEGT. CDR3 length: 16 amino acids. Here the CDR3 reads CASSYKTGEVKETQYF. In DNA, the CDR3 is TGTGCCAGCAGTTACAAGACAGGGGAGGTTAAAGAGACCCAGTACTTC.

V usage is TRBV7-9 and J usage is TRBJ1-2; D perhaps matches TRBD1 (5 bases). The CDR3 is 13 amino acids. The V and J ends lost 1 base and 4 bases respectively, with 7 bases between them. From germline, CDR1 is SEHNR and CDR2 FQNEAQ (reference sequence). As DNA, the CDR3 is TGTGCCAGCAGCTTAGGGCAGGGCTATGGCTACACCTTC. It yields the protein CASSLGQGYGYTF.

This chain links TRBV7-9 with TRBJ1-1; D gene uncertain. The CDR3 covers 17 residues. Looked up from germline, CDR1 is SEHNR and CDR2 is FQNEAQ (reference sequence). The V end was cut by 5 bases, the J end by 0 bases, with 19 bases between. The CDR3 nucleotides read TGTGCCAGCAGCCACCCACCCCCATTGCGGGTGAACACTGAAGCTTTCTTT. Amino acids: CASSHPPPLRVNTEAFF.

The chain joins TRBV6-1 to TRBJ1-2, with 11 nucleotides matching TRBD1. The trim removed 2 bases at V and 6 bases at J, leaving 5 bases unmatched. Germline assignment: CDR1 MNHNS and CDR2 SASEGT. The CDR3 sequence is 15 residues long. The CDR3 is CASSERGQGADGYTF. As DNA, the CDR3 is TGTGCCAGCAGTGAACGAGGACAGGGGGCAGATGGCTACACCTTC.

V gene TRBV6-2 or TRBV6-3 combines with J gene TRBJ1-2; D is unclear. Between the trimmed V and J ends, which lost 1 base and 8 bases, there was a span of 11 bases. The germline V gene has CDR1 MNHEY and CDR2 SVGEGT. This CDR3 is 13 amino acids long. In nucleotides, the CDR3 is TGTGCCAGCAGTTACTTTGCCGGGAACGGCTACACCTTC. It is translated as CASSYFAGNGYTF.

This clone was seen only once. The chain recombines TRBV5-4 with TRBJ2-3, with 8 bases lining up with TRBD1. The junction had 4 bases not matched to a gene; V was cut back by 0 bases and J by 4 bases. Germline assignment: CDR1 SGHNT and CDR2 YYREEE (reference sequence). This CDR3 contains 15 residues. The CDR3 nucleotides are TGTGCCAGCAGCTTGGTGCAGGGGGCTGCAGATACGCAGTATTTT. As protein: CASSLVQGAADTQYF.

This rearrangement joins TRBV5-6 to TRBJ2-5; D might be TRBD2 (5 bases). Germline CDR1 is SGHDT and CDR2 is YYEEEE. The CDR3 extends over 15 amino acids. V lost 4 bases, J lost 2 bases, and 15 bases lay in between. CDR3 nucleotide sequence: TGTGCCAGCAGCCCCGGTGGACTTGGACAAGAGACCCAGTACTTC. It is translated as CASSPGGLGQETQYF.

CDR3 residues: CASSFIDRGELFF. CDR3 nucleotide sequence: TGTGCCAGCAGCTTCATCGACAGGGGGGAACTGTTTTTT. The rearrangement uses TRBV7-8 and TRBJ1-4; 9 nucleotides line up with TRBD1. Germline CDR1 is SGHVS and CDR2 is FQNEAQ. After removal of 3 bases from V and 12 bases from J, the junction contained 5 bases not matched to a gene. The CDR3 totals 13 residues.

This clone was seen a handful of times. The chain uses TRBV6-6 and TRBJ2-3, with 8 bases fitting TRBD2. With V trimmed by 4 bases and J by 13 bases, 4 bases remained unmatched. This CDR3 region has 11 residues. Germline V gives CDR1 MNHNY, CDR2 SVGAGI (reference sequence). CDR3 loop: CASSLAGREYF. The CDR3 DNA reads TGTGCCAGCAGTTTAGCGGGGAGGGAGTATTTT.

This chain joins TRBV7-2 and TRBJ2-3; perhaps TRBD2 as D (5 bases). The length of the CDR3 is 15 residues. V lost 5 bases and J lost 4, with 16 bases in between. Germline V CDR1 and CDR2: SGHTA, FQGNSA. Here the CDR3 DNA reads TGTGCCAGCAGCCCGTCGGGTATTAGCGCAGATACGCAGTATTTT. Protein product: CASSPSGISADTQYF.

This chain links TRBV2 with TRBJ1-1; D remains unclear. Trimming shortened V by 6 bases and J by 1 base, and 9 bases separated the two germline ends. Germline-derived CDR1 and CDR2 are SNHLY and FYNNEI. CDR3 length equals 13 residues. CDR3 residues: CASRVGGNTEAFF. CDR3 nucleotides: TGTGCCAGCAGGGTTGGAGGGAACACTGAAGCTTTCTTT.

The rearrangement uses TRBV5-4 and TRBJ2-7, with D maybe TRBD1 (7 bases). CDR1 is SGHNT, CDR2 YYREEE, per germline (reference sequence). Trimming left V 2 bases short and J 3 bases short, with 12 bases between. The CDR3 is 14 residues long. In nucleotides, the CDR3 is TGTGCCAGCAGCTTCAGGGGGGCCGACTACGAGCAGTACTTC. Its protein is CASSFRGADYEQYF.

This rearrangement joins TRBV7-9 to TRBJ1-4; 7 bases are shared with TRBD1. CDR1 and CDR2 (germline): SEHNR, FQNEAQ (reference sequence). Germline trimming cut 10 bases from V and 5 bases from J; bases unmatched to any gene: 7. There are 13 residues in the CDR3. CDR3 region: CATDGTANEKLFF. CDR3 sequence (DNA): TGTGCCACCGACGGGACAGCCAATGAAAAACTGTTTTTT.

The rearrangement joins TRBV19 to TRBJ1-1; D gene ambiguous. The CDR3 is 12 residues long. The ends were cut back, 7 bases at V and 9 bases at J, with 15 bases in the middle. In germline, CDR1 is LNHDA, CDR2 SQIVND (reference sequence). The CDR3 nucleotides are TGTGCCAGTAAAGGAACGAATAGCCAAGCTTTCTTT. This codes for CASKGTNSQAFF. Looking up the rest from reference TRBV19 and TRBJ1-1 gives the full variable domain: DGGITQSPKYLFRKEGQNVTLSCEQNLNHDAMYWYRQDPGQGLRLIYYSQIVNDFQKGDIAEGYSVSREKKESFPLTVTSAQKNPTAFYLCASKGTNSQAFFGQGTRLTVV.

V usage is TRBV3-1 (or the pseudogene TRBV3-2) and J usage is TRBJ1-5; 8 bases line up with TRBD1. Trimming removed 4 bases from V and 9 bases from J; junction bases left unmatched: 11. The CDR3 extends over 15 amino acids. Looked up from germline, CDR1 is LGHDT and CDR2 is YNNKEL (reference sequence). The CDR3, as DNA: TGTGCCAGCAGCCTCAGACAGGGGTACCCCCGGCCCCAGCATTTT. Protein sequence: CASSLRQGYPRPQHF.

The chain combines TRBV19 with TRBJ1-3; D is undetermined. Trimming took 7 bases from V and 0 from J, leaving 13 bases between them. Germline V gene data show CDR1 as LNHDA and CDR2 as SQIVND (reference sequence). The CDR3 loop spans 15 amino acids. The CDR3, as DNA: TGTGCCAGTACCGAGGGTGGGGTCTCTGGAAACACCATATATTTT. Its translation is CASTEGGVSGNTIYF.

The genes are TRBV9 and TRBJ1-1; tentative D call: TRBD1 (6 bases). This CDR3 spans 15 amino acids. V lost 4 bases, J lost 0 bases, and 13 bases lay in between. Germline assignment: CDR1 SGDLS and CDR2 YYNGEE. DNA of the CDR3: TGTGCCAGCAGCCCCCGGGACATAATGAACACTGAAGCTTTCTTT. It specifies CASSPRDIMNTEAFF.

As DNA, the CDR3 is TGTGCCAGCTCACCACCGGGCCCCTACGAGCAGTACTTC. Its protein is CASSPPGPYEQYF. The chain joins TRBV18 to TRBJ2-7; unclear D gene. Germline values: CDR1 KGHSH, CDR2 LQKENI. V was clipped by 0 bases and J by 2 bases, with 5 bases between them. The CDR3 runs to 13 residues.

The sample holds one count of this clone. CDR3 in DNA: TGTGCCAGCAGTGAATCGGGTAGCTATGGCTACACCTTC. Encoded protein: CASSESGSYGYTF. The chain carries TRBV25-1 and TRBJ1-2, with D unresolved. CDR1 MGHDK and CDR2 SYGVNS come from the germline V gene. V was trimmed by 1 base and J by 4 bases, leaving 7 bases between them. The CDR3 is 13 amino acids.

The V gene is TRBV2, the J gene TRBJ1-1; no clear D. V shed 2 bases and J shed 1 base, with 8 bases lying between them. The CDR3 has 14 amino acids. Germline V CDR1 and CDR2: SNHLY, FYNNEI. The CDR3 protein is CASSEIYRNTEAFF. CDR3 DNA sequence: TGTGCCAGCAGTGAAATCTATCGGAACACTGAAGCTTTCTTT.

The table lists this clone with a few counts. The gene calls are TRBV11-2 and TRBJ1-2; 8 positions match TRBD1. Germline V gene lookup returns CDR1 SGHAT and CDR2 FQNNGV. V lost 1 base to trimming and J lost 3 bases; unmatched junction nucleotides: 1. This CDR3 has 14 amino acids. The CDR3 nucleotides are TGTGCCAGCAGCTTAGGGACAGGGTACTATGGCTACACCTTC. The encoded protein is CASSLGTGYYGYTF.

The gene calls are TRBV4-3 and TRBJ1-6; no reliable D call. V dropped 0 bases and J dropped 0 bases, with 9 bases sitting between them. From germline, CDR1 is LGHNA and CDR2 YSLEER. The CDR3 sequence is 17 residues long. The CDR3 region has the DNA TGCGCCAGCAGCCAAGAACGGGAGAGCTCCTATAATTCACCCCTCCACTTT. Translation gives CASSQERESSYNSPLHF.

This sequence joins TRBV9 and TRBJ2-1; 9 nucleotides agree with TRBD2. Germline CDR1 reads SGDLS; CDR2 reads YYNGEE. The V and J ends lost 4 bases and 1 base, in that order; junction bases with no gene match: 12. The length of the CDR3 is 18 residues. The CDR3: CASSPTGVAGASYNEQFF. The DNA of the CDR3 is TGTGCCAGCAGCCCCACTGGGGTAGCGGGGGCATCCTACAATGAGCAGTTCTTC.

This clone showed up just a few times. The CDR3 region is CASSYSERSYTEAFF. The DNA for the CDR3 is TGTGCCAGCAGTTACTCTGAGAGGAGCTACACTGAAGCTTTCTTT. The chain employs TRBV6-2 or TRBV6-3 and TRBJ1-1, with D uncertain. The CDR3 is 15 residues long. Trimming left V 0 bases short and J 3 bases short, with 11 bases between. Germline V lookup: CDR1 MNHEY, CDR2 SVGEGT.

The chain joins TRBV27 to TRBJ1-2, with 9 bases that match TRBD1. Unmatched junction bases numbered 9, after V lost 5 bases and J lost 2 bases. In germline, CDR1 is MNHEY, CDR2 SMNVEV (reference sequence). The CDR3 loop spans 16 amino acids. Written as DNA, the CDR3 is TGTGCCAGCAGTCTCTACCCGGGACAGGGAAACTATGGCTACACCTTC. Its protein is CASSLYPGQGNYGYTF.

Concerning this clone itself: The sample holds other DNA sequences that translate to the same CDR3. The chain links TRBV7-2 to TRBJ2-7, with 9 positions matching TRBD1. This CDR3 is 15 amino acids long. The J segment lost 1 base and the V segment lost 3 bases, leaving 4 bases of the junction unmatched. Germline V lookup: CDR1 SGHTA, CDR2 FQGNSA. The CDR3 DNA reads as TGTGCCAGCAGCTTGGACAGGGGTTCTTCCTACGAGCAGTACTTC. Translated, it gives CASSLDRGSSYEQYF.

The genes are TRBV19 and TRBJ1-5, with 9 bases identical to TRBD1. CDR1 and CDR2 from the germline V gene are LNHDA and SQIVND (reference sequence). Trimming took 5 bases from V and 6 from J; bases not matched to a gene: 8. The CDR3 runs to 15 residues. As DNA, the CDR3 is TGTGCCAGTAGTTCCGGGACAGGGAAGGGTCAGCCCCAGCATTTT. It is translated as CASSSGTGKGQPQHF.

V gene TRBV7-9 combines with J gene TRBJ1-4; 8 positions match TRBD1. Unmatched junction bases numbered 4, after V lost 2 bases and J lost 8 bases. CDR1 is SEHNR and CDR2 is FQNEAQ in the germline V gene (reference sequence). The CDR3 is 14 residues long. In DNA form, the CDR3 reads TGTGCCAGCAGCTTACAGGGGGCGAGGGAAAAACTGTTTTTT. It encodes CASSLQGAREKLFF.